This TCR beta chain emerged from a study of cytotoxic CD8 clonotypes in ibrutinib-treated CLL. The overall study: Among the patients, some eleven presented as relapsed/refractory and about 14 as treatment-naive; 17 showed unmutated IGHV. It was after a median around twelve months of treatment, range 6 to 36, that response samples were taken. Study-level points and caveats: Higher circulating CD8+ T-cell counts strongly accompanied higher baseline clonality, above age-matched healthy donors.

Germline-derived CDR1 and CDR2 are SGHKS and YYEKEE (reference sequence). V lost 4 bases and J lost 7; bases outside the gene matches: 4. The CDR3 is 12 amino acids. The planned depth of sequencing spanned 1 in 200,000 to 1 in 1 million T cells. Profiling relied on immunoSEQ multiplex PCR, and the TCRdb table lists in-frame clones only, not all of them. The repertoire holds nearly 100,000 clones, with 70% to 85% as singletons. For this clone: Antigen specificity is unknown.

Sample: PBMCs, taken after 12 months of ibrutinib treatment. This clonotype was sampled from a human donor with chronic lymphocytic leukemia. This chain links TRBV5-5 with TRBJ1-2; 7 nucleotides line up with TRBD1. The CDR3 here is CASSQGTVGYTF. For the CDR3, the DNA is TGTGCCAGCAGCCAAGGGACAGTTGGCTACACCTTC.